This T cell receptor beta chain stems from a study of blood T cell repertoires in COVID-19. At the level of the study: Samples of COVID-19 (acute and convalescent) were obtained from the United States, Italy and Spain. T cells, B-cell-depleted T cells, or PBMCs provided the cDNA or gDNA that served as material.

In germline, CDR1 is SGHDT, CDR2 YYEEEE. From its first to its last residue, the CDR3 has 11 amino acids. The assay was immunoSEQ multiplex PCR, and TCRdb's table has in-frame clones only and misses some. Here the sample spans about 400,000 clones, roughly 90% being singletons. Comments on this clone: This CDR3 fails to terminate in the conserved phenylalanine or tryptophan, so it likely reflects a read error. The DNA is omitted, as the CDR3 cannot be located on it reliably, and the CDR3 follows TCRdb's listing.

The genes are TRBV5-6 and TRBJ2-7; no DNA check was done on the table's D call, TRBD1. The clonotype comes from a woman between 25 and 40 years old with acute or convalescent COVID-19. The specimen sequenced was peripheral blood. The CDR3 here is CASSFILQGVA.